Listed below are T cell receptor beta chains from one sample, sequenced in a study of Ad26.COV2.S vaccination and SARS-CoV-2 variants. TCRdb's copy holds only in-frame clones and misses some; the assay was immunoSEQ multiplex PCR. Among a few hundred thousand clones listed, around 87% were seen once. The sequencing here drew on peripheral blood, taken in a trial of Ad26.COV2.S vaccine versus placebo. These receptors were collected from a person aged 18-65 years who received the Ad26.COV2.S COVID-19 vaccine or a placebo. Each CDR3 is given with its conserved first and last residue. The D gene is left open where the match is weak. Size tells how often a clone was seen (once, few, many) or the class of an expanded clone, and some rows leave it out.

clone size	V gene	D gene	J gene	CDR3 DNA	CDR3 protein
.	TRBV2	.	TRBJ2-3	TGTGCCAGCAAACCCAAGACTAGGCTCGTGGCAGATACGCAGTATTTT	CASKPKTRLVADTQYF
.	TRBV2	.	TRBJ2-7	TGTGCCAGCAGTAACGGGGAGATCTACGAGCAGTACTTC	CASSNGEIYEQYF
few	TRBV7-8	TRBD1	TRBJ1-1	TGTGCCAGCAGCGTAGAAGAAAGGGGGCTGAACACTGAAGCTTTCTTT	CASSVEERGLNTEAFF
.	TRBV5-6	TRBD1	TRBJ2-7	TGTGCCAGCAGCTCACCAGGGGACAGGCTCTACGAGCAGTACTTC	CASSSPGDRLYEQYF
.	TRBV6-2/TRBV6-3	TRBD2	TRBJ2-1	TGTGCCAGCAGTTCCGGACTAGCGGGGGGGCTATACAATGAGCAGTTCTTC	CASSSGLAGGLYNEQFF
few	TRBV5-6	.	TRBJ2-3	TGTGCCAGCAGCTTGGCGGGAACCAGCACAGATACGCAGTATTTT	CASSLAGTSTDTQYF
.	TRBV30	.	TRBJ1-1	TGTGCCTGGAGCAAGACAGGCATTCACACTGAAGCTTTCTTT	CAWSKTGIHTEAFF
few	TRBV5-4	.	TRBJ2-7	TGTGCCAGCAGCTCCACAGGTTCCGAGCAGTACTTC	CASSSTGSEQYF
.	TRBV28	.	TRBJ2-4	TGTGCCGTCGTGGGGGGGGCCATAGACATTCAGTACTTC	CAVVGGAIDIQYF
.	TRBV5-1	TRBD2	TRBJ2-5	TGCGCCAGCAGCTTAGCCACTAGCGGGGGAGAGACCCAGTACTTC	CASSLATSGGETQYF
.	TRBV18	TRBD1	TRBJ1-2	TGTGCCAGCTCACCACTGACAGGGGGCGCGAATGGCTACACCTTC	CASSPLTGGANGYTF
.	TRBV18	.	TRBJ2-5	TGTGCCAGCTCACCAGGTCTGGATGTTGAGACCCAGTACTTC	CASSPGLDVETQYF
.	TRBV6-1	.	TRBJ1-5	TGTGCCAGCAGTGAACAGGGGAGCAATCAGCCCCAGCATTTT	CASSEQGSNQPQHF
.	TRBV7-2	.	TRBJ1-5	TGTGCCAGCAGCGCCACGACAGGACCTCAGCCCCAGCATTTT	CASSATTGPQPQHF
.	TRBV5-6	.	TRBJ2-3	TGTGCCAGCAGCTATATACAGTTGGAGCCCGGAGATACGCAGTATTTT	CASSYIQLEPGDTQYF
.	TRBV15	.	TRBJ2-1	TGTGCCACCAGCAGAGATGATGGCAATGAGCAGTTCTTC	CATSRDDGNEQFF
.	TRBV2	.	TRBJ2-7	TGTGCCAGCAGTGTGGGACGGCACTCCTACGAGCAGTACTTC	CASSVGRHSYEQYF
.	TRBV7-9	.	TRBJ2-4	TGTGCCAGCAGCTTATCGACAGTCAAAAACATTCAGTACTTC	CASSLSTVKNIQYF
.	TRBV5-1	.	TRBJ1-1	TGCGCCAGCAGCGGGTACAGGGACACTGAAGCTTTCTTT	CASSGYRDTEAFF
.	TRBV28	TRBD1	TRBJ1-1	TGTGCCAGCAGTTTAATGTCAGGGGGCATGAACACTGAAGCTTTCTTT	CASSLMSGGMNTEAFF
.	TRBV6-1	.	TRBJ1-2	TGTGCCAGCAGTGAAGGATCTGGGGCGGCTAACTATGGCTACACCTTC	CASSEGSGAANYGYTF
.	TRBV7-3	.	TRBJ2-1	TGTGCCAGCAGCCCGGAGGGCTACTACAATGAGCAGTTCTTC	CASSPEGYYNEQFF
.	TRBV25-1	.	TRBJ1-1	TGTGCCAGCAGTGAAGGCCTGAACACTGAAGCTTTCTTT	CASSEGLNTEAFF
.	TRBV7-2	TRBD2	TRBJ2-3	TGTGCCAGCAGCTGGAGACTAGCGGGGACCACAGATACGCAGTATTTT	CASSWRLAGTTDTQYF
.	TRBV7-2	TRBD1	TRBJ2-5	TGTGCCAGCAGCCCGAGGACAGGGCGGCAAGAGACCCAGTACTTC	CASSPRTGRQETQYF
.	TRBV6-5	.	TRBJ2-7	TGTGCCAGCAGTTTTGACAGGCGCTCAAGGTACTTC	CASSFDRRSRYF
.	TRBV5-1	.	TRBJ2-7	TGCGCCAGCAGCTTGGCCCCCGGGGCCTCCGCCCGTGGCAACTACGAGCAGTACTTC	CASSLAPGASARGNYEQYF
.	TRBV3-1/TRBV3-2	.	TRBJ2-3	TGTGCCAGCAGCCAAGCCTTTCTCCGCCTGGGGGTTGGTACGCAGTATTTT	CASSQAFLRLGVGTQYF
few	TRBV7-6	TRBD1	TRBJ2-7	TGTGCCAGCAGCTTTGGACAGGGAATGTACGAGCAGTACTTC	CASSFGQGMYEQYF